These 32 T cell receptor beta chains originate from one sample sequenced in a study of blood T cell repertoires in COVID-19. Data came from immunoSEQ multiplex PCR; TCRdb stores just in-frame clones and leaves some out. In the table there are 250,000 or so clones, about 83% of which are singletons. Sequencing was carried out using peripheral blood. Receptors were obtained from a man younger than 45 who had recovered from COVID-19.

This clone was observed a handful of times. V gene TRBV7-9 combines with J gene TRBJ2-1; maybe TRBD2 (6 bases). Germline values: CDR1 SEHNR, CDR2 FQNEAQ (reference sequence). There are 15 residues in the CDR3. Deletions cut 1 base from V and 8 bases from J, with 15 bases between. CDR3 region: CASSLVWGDGDEQFF. CDR3 nucleotides: TGTGCCAGCAGCTTAGTTTGGGGGGATGGGGATGAGCAGTTCTTC.

This clone was counted once. The J gene is TRBJ2-6, the V gene TRBV3-1 (or the pseudogene TRBV3-2), with TRBD2 matching 12 bases. The V gene end was trimmed by 0 bases and the J gene end by 0 bases; junction bases not matched to a gene: 3. Germline loops: CDR1 LGHDT, CDR2 YNNKEL (reference sequence). The CDR3 loop spans 19 amino acids. In DNA, the CDR3 is TGTGCCAGCAGCCAAGAAACTAGCGGGGGGCTCTCTGGGGCCAACGTCCTGACTTTC. Translating it yields CASSQETSGGLSGANVLTF.

This clone has just one count. The V gene is TRBV5-1, the J gene TRBJ2-7, with 7 bases that match TRBD2. V lost 3 bases, J lost 0 bases, and 6 bases stayed unmatched. Germline loops: CDR1 SGHRS, CDR2 YFSETQ. The CDR3 is made up of 15 amino acids. The CDR3, as DNA: TGCGCCAGCAGCTCCGGACTAGACGCCTCCTACGAGCAGTACTTC. Protein sequence: CASSSGLDASYEQYF.

This clone occurred once. DNA of the CDR3: TGTGCCAGCAGCCCAACAGGGACGGAAGAGACCCAGTACTTC. As protein: CASSPTGTEETQYF. The rearrangement uses TRBV6-2 or TRBV6-3 and TRBJ2-5; D possibly corresponds to TRBD1 (6 bases). The germline gives CDR1 MNHEY, CDR2 SVGEGT. This CDR3 has 14 residues. Trimming cost V 6 bases and J 3 bases, with 14 bases left between them.

This chain connects TRBV27 to TRBJ2-5; maybe TRBD2 (8 bases). Trimming cost V 6 bases and J 13 bases, with 18 bases left between them. Germline values: CDR1 MNHEY, CDR2 SMNVEV (reference sequence). The CDR3 consists of 12 residues. CDR3 nucleotide sequence: TGTGCCAGCAGGGGACTAGGGGGCCGGGCGTACTTC. This translates into CASRGLGGRAYF.

The chain employs TRBV28 and TRBJ2-1, with 11 positions matching TRBD2. This CDR3 has 16 amino acids. Germline CDR1 MDHEN, CDR2 SYDVKM. After removal of 5 bases from V and 4 bases from J, the junction contained 7 bases not matched to a gene. CDR3 coding DNA: TGTGCCAGCAGTACTCCCGGGACTAGCGGATACAATGAGCAGTTCTTC. It specifies CASSTPGTSGYNEQFF. The whole variable domain, remainder taken from reference TRBV28 and TRBJ2-1, is DVKVTQSSRYLVKRTGEKVFLECVQDMDHENMFWYRQDPGLGLRLIYFSYDVKMKEKGDIPEGYSVSREKKERFSLILESASTNQTSMYLCASSTPGTSGYNEQFFGPGTRLTVL.

This chain joins TRBV27 and TRBJ2-1, with D possibly matching TRBD2 (5 bases). The V gene lost 2 bases and the J gene lost 6 bases, with 14 bases spanning the gap. Germline V gives CDR1 MNHEY, CDR2 SMNVEV (reference sequence). This CDR3 region has 15 residues. The DNA of the CDR3 is TGTGCCAGCAGTTTAATGATAGGAGGCGGCAATGAGCAGTTCTTC. Translating gives CASSLMIGGGNEQFF.

This sequence joins TRBV29-1 and TRBJ2-1; a possible D gene is TRBD2 (5 bases). V shed 8 bases and J shed 5 bases, with 13 bases lying between them. CDR1 SQVTM and CDR2 ANQGSEA come from the germline V gene. CDR3 length: 12 amino acids. In nucleotides, the CDR3 is TGCAGCCCGAGGGCTCTCGACAATGAGCAGTTCTTC. It encodes CSPRALDNEQFF.

In regard to this clone: The same CDR3 also results from other DNA sequences found in this sample. The chain uses TRBV27 and TRBJ2-7, with a tentative D call TRBD2 (5 bases). Germline V CDR1 and CDR2: MNHEY, SMNVEV (reference sequence). The CDR3 runs 11 residues. V was cut by 5 bases and J by 5 bases, with 7 bases left in between. The CDR3 DNA is TGTGCCAGCAGTCCCGGGGACGAGCAGTACTTC. It encodes CASSPGDEQYF.

The chain recombines TRBV10-3 with TRBJ2-7; 8 bases are a match to TRBD1. Germline values: CDR1 ENHRY, CDR2 SYGVKD. V lost 2 bases to trimming and J lost 5 bases; unmatched junction nucleotides: 8. CDR3 length: 15 residues. CDR3 sequence: CAISEVDRARDEQYF. DNA for the CDR3: TGTGCCATCAGTGAGGTGGACAGGGCGAGGGACGAGCAGTACTTC.

The V call is TRBV2, the J call TRBJ2-1; 8 nucleotides agree with TRBD2. CDR3 length: 14 amino acids. The junction had 4 bases not matched to a gene; V was cut back by 4 bases and J by 5 bases. The germline CDR1 and CDR2 sequences are SNHLY and FYNNEI. The CDR3 here is CASSARGGDNEQFF. CDR3 coding DNA: TGTGCCAGCAGTGCCCGGGGGGGAGACAATGAGCAGTTCTTC.

V and J are TRBV2 and TRBJ2-7; no definite D call. Trimming took off 8 bases at V and 3 bases at J, with 20 bases between the two ends. Per germline, CDR1 SNHLY and CDR2 FYNNEI. The CDR3 contains 15 residues. CDR3 loop: CASARPSPSGYEQYF. The CDR3 bases are TGTGCCAGCGCCCGCCCCAGTCCGTCGGGCTACGAGCAGTACTTC.

This chain joins TRBV10-3 and TRBJ1-3; D possibly corresponds to TRBD1 (5 bases). The CDR3 loop spans 12 amino acids. V lost 10 bases to trimming and J lost 8 bases, with 15 bases between them. In germline, CDR1 is ENHRY, CDR2 SYGVKD. The CDR3 region has the DNA TGTGCCACCGGTCAGGGATTGGACACCATATATTTT. Its translation: CATGQGLDTIYF.

In its sample, this clone was seen a few times. The rearrangement joins TRBV10-3 to TRBJ1-2; D may be TRBD1 (6 bases). This CDR3 contains 14 residues. Per germline, CDR1 ENHRY and CDR2 SYGVKD. Trimming took off 5 bases at V and 2 bases at J, with 12 bases between the two ends. The CDR3 nucleotides are TGTGCCATCAGTTCCGGGACACAAAACTATGGCTACACCTTC. It encodes CAISSGTQNYGYTF.

This sequence joins TRBV1 and TRBJ2-3; the table calls TRBD1, which could not be checked here. TRBV1 is given as a pseudogene. This CDR3 has 15 amino acids. The CDR3, as DNA: TGCACCAGCAGCCAGGCGGACAGGGGAGTCGATACGCAGTATTTT. Residues: CTSSQADRGVDTQYF.

The chain carries TRBV27 and TRBJ1-6; D is uncertain. This CDR3 is 14 amino acids long. Germline CDR1 and CDR2: MNHEY and SMNVEV (reference sequence). Trimming took off 6 bases at V and 14 bases at J, with 20 bases between the two ends. CDR3 protein: CASSSVHTGEALHF. The CDR3 DNA sequence: TGTGCCAGCAGCAGTGTCCACACCGGTGAGGCCCTCCACTTT.

This chain links TRBV5-6 with TRBJ2-3; TRBD2 agrees at 8 bases. V trimming: 1 base; J trimming: 5 bases; junction bases outside the gene matches: 6. There are 15 residues in the CDR3. CDR1 is SGHDT and CDR2 is YYEEEE in the germline V gene. CDR3 coding DNA: TGTGCCAGCAGCTTGCTTAGCGGGGTTCTAGATACGCAGTATTTT. Translating gives CASSLLSGVLDTQYF.

The V call is TRBV29-1, the J call TRBJ2-5; the D gene is possibly TRBD1 (5 bases). The V end lost 1 base, the J end lost 5 bases, and 14 bases lay between the germline ends. The germline gives CDR1 SQVTM, CDR2 ANQGSEA. The CDR3 loop spans 14 amino acids. This CDR3 reads CSVEGYNRLETQYF. In nucleotides, the CDR3 is TGCAGCGTTGAAGGATACAACAGGCTCGAGACCCAGTACTTC. Together with reference TRBV29-1 and TRBJ2-5, the CDR3 gives the full variable domain: SAVISQKPSRDICQRGTSLTIQCQVDSQVTMMFWYRQQPGQSLTLIATANQGSEATYESGFVIDKFPISRPNLTFSTLTVSNMSPEDSSIYLCSVEGYNRLETQYFGPGTRLLVL.

This clone has more than one count but fewer than ten. The chain carries TRBV19 and TRBJ2-1; 8 bases align to TRBD2. J lost 7 bases, V lost 2 bases, and 19 bases had no gene match. Germline V CDR1 and CDR2: LNHDA, SQIVND (reference sequence). This CDR3 comprises 19 residues. The CDR3 spells CASSISSGTRRHRENEQFF. The CDR3 nucleotides read TGTGCCAGTAGTATATCTTCCGGGACTAGAAGACATAGAGAGAATGAGCAGTTCTTC.

The chain combines TRBV7-2 with TRBJ1-2, with 7 bases identical to TRBD1. Trimming took 4 bases from V and 7 from J; bases not matched to a gene: 12. The length of the CDR3 is 15 residues. The germline gives CDR1 SGHTA, CDR2 FQGNSA. CDR3 nucleotides: TGTGCCAGCAGCTCCGGGAACAGGGGTGGTGTTGGCTACACCTTC. Its translation: CASSSGNRGGVGYTF.

The chain links TRBV7-2 to TRBJ2-7; 10 bases align to TRBD2. The CDR3 spans 15 residues. J gave up 5 bases and V 8 bases, and 12 bases lay outside the gene matches. In germline, CDR1 is SGHTA, CDR2 FQGNSA. The CDR3, as DNA: TGTGCCAGCTCGGGACTAGCGATGATAAGGGACGAGCAGTACTTC. Translated, it gives CASSGLAMIRDEQYF.

This clone was seen repeatedly, ten times or more. The chain has TRBV7-9 and TRBJ2-7; 9 bases are shared with TRBD2. The CDR3 runs to 15 residues. V was clipped by 7 bases and J by 3 bases; unmatched bases: 10. Germline V gene sequence: CDR1 SEHNR, CDR2 FQNEAQ (reference sequence). The CDR3 loop is CASKAASGGFYEQYF. The CDR3 DNA is TGTGCCAGCAAAGCAGCCAGCGGGGGGTTCTACGAGCAGTACTTC.

This clone was counted a few times. CDR3 DNA sequence: TGTGCCAGCAGATCGACCACGGGACACACGAACACTGAAGCTTTCTTT. Translation: CASRSTTGHTNTEAFF. The chain employs TRBV2 and TRBJ1-1, with D tentatively TRBD1 (6 bases). The CDR3 is 16 amino acids. V lost 6 bases and J lost 1, with 18 bases in between. The germline gives CDR1 SNHLY, CDR2 FYNNEI.

The rearrangement joins TRBV6-1 to TRBJ1-1; D remains ambiguous. This CDR3 is built from 13 residues. Trimming cost V 2 bases and J 5 bases, with 9 bases left between them. Germline CDR1 MNHNS, CDR2 SASEGT. The CDR3 DNA is TGTGCCAGCAGTGAACCCCCCGGGACTGAAGCTTTCTTT. Translated: CASSEPPGTEAFF.

This clone was counted only a few times. The rearrangement joins TRBV5-1 to TRBJ2-3, with TRBD2 identical over 9 bases. Trimming at V came to 4 bases and at J to 0 bases, leaving 15 bases not matched to a gene. Germline lookup yields CDR1 SGHRS and CDR2 YFSETQ. The CDR3 spans 19 residues. The chain's CDR3 is CASSRSIATSGGSTDTQYF. The CDR3 DNA reads TGCGCCAGCAGCAGATCTATAGCCACCAGCGGGGGGAGCACAGATACGCAGTATTTT.

DNA of the CDR3: TGTGCCAGCAGTCCGATCCCATCGGGAAATGAGCAGTTCTTC. As protein: CASSPIPSGNEQFF. The chain is built from TRBV27 and TRBJ2-1; D possibly corresponds to TRBD2 (5 bases). CDR3 size: 14 residues. Looked up from germline, CDR1 is MNHEY and CDR2 is SMNVEV (reference sequence). V was trimmed by 5 bases and J by 7 bases, leaving 15 bases between them.

V gene TRBV5-3 combines with J gene TRBJ1-5, with D perhaps TRBD1 (6 bases). TRBV5-3 is an ORF, and what it does is uncertain. Trimming left V 4 bases short and J 3 bases short, with 17 bases between. The CDR3 totals 16 residues. The CDR3 spells CARSQYPRDNNQPQHF. CDR3 sequence (DNA): TGTGCCAGAAGCCAATACCCCCGGGACAACAATCAGCCCCAGCATTTT.

This clone was seen at least ten times. This chain links TRBV6-1 with TRBJ1-1; D uncertain. This CDR3 spans 15 amino acids. CDR1 MNHNS and CDR2 SASEGT come from the germline V gene. Trimming took off 2 bases at V and 5 bases at J, with 15 bases between the two ends. This chain's CDR3 is CASSEKEAGGTEAFF. DNA for the CDR3: TGTGCCAGCAGTGAAAAAGAGGCAGGAGGAACTGAAGCTTTCTTT.

J is TRBJ2-7 and V is TRBV4-1; perhaps TRBD1 as D (5 bases). The CDR3 runs 15 residues. Germline V lookup: CDR1 MGHRA, CDR2 YSYEKL. The V gene lost 3 bases and the J gene lost 0 bases, with 12 bases spanning the gap. The CDR3 region is CASSHGRQYSYEQYF. The CDR3 bases are TGCGCCAGCAGCCACGGTCGACAGTACTCCTACGAGCAGTACTTC.

The chain couples TRBV6-4 to TRBJ1-2; possibly TRBD1 for D (6 bases). Per germline, CDR1 MRHNA and CDR2 SNTAGT. Trimming removed 5 bases from V and 8 bases from J, with 15 bases in between. The CDR3 runs to 13 residues. This chain's CDR3 is CASSPETGSGYTF. The DNA of the CDR3 is TGTGCCAGCAGTCCCGAAACAGGGTCCGGCTACACCTTC.

The rearrangement links TRBV28 to TRBJ1-2; tentative D call: TRBD1 (5 bases). Trimming left V 3 bases short and J 7 bases short, with 6 bases between. In germline, CDR1 is MDHEN, CDR2 SYDVKM. The CDR3 is 11 residues long. CDR3 sequence: CASSFGGGYTF. Here the CDR3 DNA reads TGTGCCAGCAGTTTCGGGGGTGGCTACACCTTC.

V is TRBV9 and J is TRBJ1-1, with D unclear. The CDR3 is 13 residues long. V dropped 0 bases and J dropped 4 bases, with 7 bases sitting between them. Germline loops: CDR1 SGDLS, CDR2 YYNGEE. As DNA, the CDR3 is TGTGCCAGCAGCGTAGGCCCGGGCACTGAAGCTTTCTTT. Amino acids: CASSVGPGTEAFF.